Following are 8 T cell receptor beta chains from one sample sequenced in a study of T cell responses to AZD1222 COVID-19 vaccine. Method: immunoSEQ multiplex PCR; TCRdb's copy keeps in-frame clones and lacks some. The data hold 100,000 to 150,000 clones, with 89% observed a single time. The source was peripheral blood, collected on day 0 of AZD1222 vaccination. These receptors were collected from an adult in good health.

V usage is TRBV19 and J usage is TRBJ2-5, with D possibly being TRBD1 (7 bases). V lost 6 bases and J 4 bases, leaving 12 bases between the germline ends. This CDR3 is 13 amino acids long. CDR1 is LNHDA and CDR2 is SQIVND in the germline V gene (reference sequence). The CDR3, as DNA: TGTGCCAGTAGCCCCCAGGGGGGAGAGACCCAGTACTTC. Protein: CASSPQGGETQYF.

The rearrangement uses TRBV5-1 and TRBJ1-2; no firm D call. Trimming took off 5 bases at V and 1 base at J, with 12 bases between the two ends. CDR1 is SGHRS and CDR2 is YFSETQ in the germline V gene. This CDR3 has 14 residues. CDR3 loop: CASSRRESNYGYTF. Written as DNA, the CDR3 is TGCGCCAGCAGTCGGAGAGAAAGTAACTATGGCTACACCTTC.

The V call is TRBV4-2, the J call TRBJ1-6; D ambiguous. This CDR3 is 14 amino acids long. Trimming took off 1 base at V and 9 bases at J, with 10 bases between the two ends. Looked up from germline, CDR1 is LGHNA and CDR2 is YNFKEQ. The CDR3 loop is CASSQVGIGSPLHF. The CDR3 bases are TGTGCCAGCAGCCAAGTGGGTATCGGTTCACCCCTCCACTTT.

V gene TRBV6-5 combines with J gene TRBJ1-5, with D tentatively TRBD1 (5 bases). CDR1 MNHEY and CDR2 SVGAGI come from the germline V gene. V lost 11 bases and J 11 bases, leaving 25 bases between the germline ends. The CDR3 is made up of 14 amino acids. The CDR3 protein is CAAKGAGTRGTQHF. CDR3 bases: TGTGCCGCGAAGGGAGCTGGGACCCGGGGGACCCAGCATTTT.

The chain employs TRBV11-2 and TRBJ1-2, with TRBD1 matching over 7 bases. Germline V gene sequence: CDR1 SGHAT, CDR2 FQNNGV. The ends lost 4 bases at V and 4 bases at J; junction bases unmatched: 18. This CDR3 region has 18 residues. CDR3 in amino acids: CASSSPSDPQGPGYGYTF. The CDR3 DNA is TGTGCCAGCAGCTCCCCATCTGATCCACAGGGGCCCGGCTATGGCTACACCTTC.

This clone has a single count. This chain uses TRBV6-2 or TRBV6-3 with TRBJ2-7; D is undetermined. The germline V and J ends were trimmed by 0 bases and 1 base, with 13 bases remaining between them. The CDR3 covers 16 residues. Germline CDR1 is MNHEY and CDR2 is SVGEGT. CDR3 sequence (DNA): TGTGCCAGCAGTTACTCTACTATATCCCATTCCTACGAGCAGTACTTC. It encodes CASSYSTISHSYEQYF.

The V and J genes are TRBV4-1 and TRBJ2-1, with D perhaps assigned TRBD1 or TRBD2 (5 bases each). The V and J ends lost 6 bases and 6 bases respectively, with 15 bases between them. This CDR3 spans 14 amino acids. The germline gives CDR1 MGHRA, CDR2 YSYEKL. CDR3 sequence (DNA): TGCGCCAGCAGGGGGAGAGGGGTCGGCAATGAGCAGTTCTTC. Translated: CASRGRGVGNEQFF.

The J gene is TRBJ1-5, the V gene TRBV24-1, with D uncertain. The V and J ends lost 4 bases and 10 bases respectively, with 10 bases between them. The CDR3 has 12 amino acids. The germline gives CDR1 KGHDR, CDR2 SFDVKD. CDR3: CATSEATEPQHF. The CDR3 nucleotides read TGTGCCACCAGTGAAGCGACTGAACCCCAGCATTTT.